Listed below are T cell receptor beta chains from one sample, sequenced in a study of cytomegalovirus exposure and HLA in healthy donors. The repertoire was sequenced with immunoSEQ multiplex PCR; TCRdb's copy has only in-frame clones and lacks some. This sample has around 200,000 clones; 65% to 85% occur once, and the top ten carry about 2.8%. Material for sequencing was PBMCs. These TCRs come from a woman under 30 in good health and CMV-seropositive. Both conserved end residues are part of each CDR3. The D gene is left open where the match is weak. Not every row has a clone size; where given, it reads once, few, many or a size class.

TRBD2	once	TRBJ2-1	TRBV5-1	CASSRGGAGGNNEQFF	TGCGCCAGCAGCCGAGGCGGAGCGGGGGGGAACAATGAGCAGTTCTTC
.	.	TRBJ1-1	TRBV19	CASSKSGGASEAFF	TGTGCCAGTAGTAAGTCGGGGGGGGCCAGTGAAGCTTTCTTT
.	.	TRBJ1-1	TRBV28	CASKAGDMNTEAFF	TGTGCCAGCAAGGCAGGGGATATGAACACTGAAGCTTTCTTT
TRBD1	.	TRBJ1-1	TRBV18	CASSPSDRDTEAFF	TGTGCCAGCTCACCATCCGACAGGGACACTGAAGCTTTCTTT
.	.	TRBJ1-6	TRBV7-9	CASSLGAGRSVSPLHF	TGTGCCAGCAGCTTAGGGGCCGGCAGGTCGGTTTCACCCCTCCACTTT
.	.	TRBJ1-3	TRBV27	CASSFQAGGNTIYF	TGTGCCAGCAGTTTCCAGGCTGGCGGAAACACCATATATTTT
TRBD2	.	TRBJ2-1	TRBV6-5	CASSGGDVQFF	TGTGCCAGTTCCGGGGGGGACGTGCAGTTCTTC
.	.	TRBJ1-2	TRBV19	CASSMGGGSYGYTF	TGTGCCAGTAGTATGGGTGGAGGAAGCTATGGCTACACCTTC
.	.	TRBJ1-1	TRBV11-3	CASSPASGVNTEAFF	TGTGCCAGCAGCCCGGCATCCGGGGTGAACACTGAAGCTTTCTTT
TRBD2	.	TRBJ2-1	TRBV7-8	CASSLGSAGGAYNEQFF	TGTGCCAGCAGCTTAGGGTCCGCGGGGGGGGCCTACAATGAGCAGTTCTTC